This T cell receptor beta chain comes out of a study of blood T cell repertoires in COVID-19. CDR1 is MDHEN, CDR2 SYDVKM, per germline. The CDR3 extends over 15 amino acids. V was clipped by 7 bases and J by 4 bases; unmatched bases: 12. As processed by the authors: Amplified reference gene primers provided the basis for estimating nucleated cell counts. Method: immunoSEQ multiplex PCR; TCRdb's copy keeps in-frame clones and lacks some. The V and J calls and clone size were taken over from that table, and D and trimming were inferred from the DNA. The sample shows some 460,000 clones, about 85% of them seen only once. Participants' reported clinical history set cohort assignment.

The chain has TRBV28 and TRBJ2-5; 7 bases are shared with TRBD1. The sequenced sample was PBMCs or T cells enriched from blood (not recorded which). This TCR derives from a woman under 30 with acute COVID-19. CDR3 coding DNA: TGTGCCAGCAACATCCCGACAGGGTCGGGAGAGACCCAGTACTTC. Translated: CASNIPTGSGETQYF.